The 17 T cell receptor beta chains given below trace back to one sample, sequenced in a study of human T cells and chemical hapten exposure. Each CDR3 protein is one row after TCRdb ran MiXCR on the 5' RACE reads. The sample has about 81,000 distinct CDR3 sequences, 7% to 8% seen once; the top ten hold around 2%. Blood, whole and unfractionated, served as the source for total RNA extraction. All receptors derive from a male donor in good health.

This clonotype appeared a few times. For the CDR3, the DNA is TGTGCCAGTACTCCAGGGGGCTGGAGCAATGAGCAGTTCTTC. Translated: CASTPGGWSNEQFF. The chain carries TRBV6-2 or TRBV6-3 and TRBJ2-1, with 8 bases that match TRBD1. Germline V gene lookup returns CDR1 MNHEY and CDR2 SVGEGT. CDR3 length: 14 residues. The junction had 10 bases not matched to a gene; V was cut back by 9 bases and J by 6 bases.

This clonotype showed up just a few times. This chain links TRBV12-3 or TRBV12-4 with TRBJ2-3; perhaps TRBD2 as D (5 bases). The V end was cut by 6 bases, the J end by 3 bases, with 28 bases between. The CDR3 consists of 19 residues. CDR3 residues: CASSRLSSWLALSTDTQYF. The CDR3 DNA reads as TGTGCCAGCAGCCGTTTAAGTTCGTGGCTAGCACTGAGTACAGATACGCAGTATTTT.

This clonotype was observed a handful of times. The J gene is TRBJ2-7, the V gene TRBV3-1, with TRBD2 matching 9 bases. The germline CDR1 and CDR2 sequences are LGHDT and YNNKEL (reference sequence). This CDR3 has 15 residues. V lost 7 bases to trimming and J lost 0 bases; unmatched junction nucleotides: 7. The CDR3 DNA follows: TGTGCCAGCACCATGGGACTAGCTGACTCCTACGAGCAGTACTTC. This codes for CASTMGLADSYEQYF.

This clonotype was seen many times. The gene calls are TRBV6-5 and TRBJ2-1, with 9 nucleotides matching TRBD2. Germline assignment: CDR1 MNHEY and CDR2 SVGAGI. Losses at the gene ends were 5 bases for V and 4 bases for J; bases not matched to a gene: 6. The CDR3 has 15 amino acids. DNA of the CDR3: TGTGCCAGCAGTATTAGCGGGAGTATATACAATGAGCAGTTCTTC. Its translation is CASSISGSIYNEQFF.

This clonotype appeared a few times. The J gene is TRBJ2-3, the V gene TRBV5-1, with D perhaps TRBD1 or TRBD2 (5 bases each). V dropped 4 bases and J dropped 2 bases, with 17 bases sitting between them. This CDR3 is built from 16 residues. From germline, CDR1 is SGHRS and CDR2 YFSETQ. This CDR3 is CASSPGTGAITDTQYF. CDR3 in DNA: TGCGCCAGCAGCCCAGGGACCGGAGCGATCACAGATACGCAGTATTTT.

The chain employs TRBV18 and TRBJ1-4; possible D gene TRBD1, 5 bases. CDR1 KGHSH and CDR2 LQKENI come from the germline V gene. The CDR3 length is 14 residues. Trimming removed 2 bases from V and 1 base from J, with 5 bases in between. CDR3 DNA sequence: TGTGCCAGCTCACCAGGACAAACTAATGAAAAACTGTTTTTT. Protein sequence: CASSPGQTNEKLFF.

This clonotype was seen only a few times. V gene TRBV7-3 combines with J gene TRBJ2-5; 9 positions match TRBD1. CDR1 and CDR2 from the germline V gene are SGHTA and FQGTGA. There are 13 residues in the CDR3. V lost 6 bases, J lost 8 bases, and 7 bases stayed unmatched. The CDR3 sequence is CASSQGQGATQYF. DNA for the CDR3: TGTGCCAGCAGTCAGGGACAGGGAGCTACCCAGTACTTC.

The V gene is TRBV12-5, the J gene TRBJ1-3; D remains ambiguous. V was pared by 1 base and J by 4 bases, with 2 bases between. Germline V lookup: CDR1 LGHNT, CDR2 FRNRAP. The CDR3 contains 12 residues. The CDR3, as DNA: TGTGCTAGTGGTTTGGCCGGAAACACCATATATTTT. Residues: CASGLAGNTIYF. Looking up the rest from reference TRBV12-5 and TRBJ1-3 gives the full variable domain: DARVTQTPRHKVTEMGQEVTMRCQPILGHNTVFWYRQTMMQGLELLAYFRNRAPLDDSGMPKDRFSAEMPDATLATLKIQPSEPRDSAVYFCASGLAGNTIYFGEGSWLTVV.

This clonotype was seen at least ten times. The V and J genes are TRBV20-1 and TRBJ2-5; perhaps TRBD1 as D (6 bases). V was pared by 1 base and J by 0 bases, with 15 bases between. There are 16 residues in the CDR3. CDR1 DFQATT and CDR2 SNEGSKA come from the germline V gene (reference sequence). The CDR3, as DNA: TGCAGTGCTAGAGTGAGGGGGTTTTCGTACCAAGAGACCCAGTACTTC. Translating it yields CSARVRGFSYQETQYF.

This clonotype was counted only a few times. V usage is TRBV10-3 and J usage is TRBJ1-2; 7 bases align to TRBD1. V lost 3 bases to trimming and J lost 9 bases; unmatched junction nucleotides: 13. The V gene's germline CDR1 is ENHRY and CDR2 SYGVKD. The CDR3 loop spans 15 amino acids. The CDR3 is CAISDSRGGRLSYTF. In DNA, the CDR3 is TGTGCCATCAGTGACTCCAGAGGGGGCAGATTGAGCTACACCTTC.

This clonotype was detected only a few times. This rearrangement joins TRBV2 to TRBJ1-2; D possibly corresponds to TRBD1 (5 bases). Trimming shortened V by 7 bases and J by 3 bases, and 18 bases separated the two germline ends. Per the germline V gene, CDR1 is SNHLY and CDR2 is FYNNEI. CDR3 length: 15 amino acids. The CDR3 here is CASTIGAGTHYGYTF. CDR3 sequence (DNA): TGTGCCAGCACCATAGGGGCGGGGACCCACTATGGCTACACCTTC.

The chain has TRBV2 and TRBJ2-2; D not certain. Germline CDR1 is SNHLY and CDR2 is FYNNEI. This CDR3 contains 12 residues. Between the trimmed V and J ends, which lost 2 bases and 7 bases, there was a span of 5 bases. For the CDR3, the DNA is TGTGCCAGCAGTGAAAGGATCGGGGAGCTGTTTTTT. As protein: CASSERIGELFF.

The chain combines TRBV15 with TRBJ2-3; a weak D match, TRBD2 (6 bases). There are 15 residues in the CDR3. Trimming pared 7 bases from V and 0 bases from J, leaving 14 bases between. Germline V gene sequence: CDR1 LNHNV, CDR2 YYDKDF (reference sequence). The CDR3 nucleotides are TGTGCCACCACCATGTACAGCGGGAGCACAGATACGCAGTATTTT. Its protein product is CATTMYSGSTDTQYF.

The sample holds a few counts of this clonotype. CDR3 sequence (DNA): TGTGCCACCAGTTCCGTGTGGGGAAACTATGGCTACACCTTC. It specifies CATSSVWGNYGYTF. The chain joins TRBV15 to TRBJ1-2, with D unclear. The CDR3 length is 14 residues. Deletions cut 6 bases from V and 2 bases from J, with 13 bases between. Germline V gene lookup returns CDR1 LNHNV and CDR2 YYDKDF (reference sequence).

The rearrangement joins TRBV6-5 to TRBJ2-7, with no clear D. V lost 2 bases to trimming and J lost 7 bases, with 15 bases between them. This CDR3 spans 14 amino acids. Germline CDR1 reads MNHEY; CDR2 reads SVGAGI. CDR3 in DNA: TGTGCCAGCAGTTACCACGGAGAATTCGGAGAGCAGTACTTC. Encoded protein: CASSYHGEFGEQYF.

This clonotype was observed a few times. The genes are TRBV12-5 and TRBJ2-7, with D possibly TRBD2 on 6 matching bases. This CDR3 spans 16 amino acids. Trimming took off 4 bases at V and 0 bases at J, with 16 bases between the two ends. CDR1 is LGHNT and CDR2 is FRNRAP in the germline V gene. The CDR3 spells CASGYQPGTASYEQYF. CDR3 coding DNA: TGTGCTAGTGGTTATCAACCCGGGACTGCCTCCTACGAGCAGTACTTC.

Many counts were recorded for this clonotype. This sequence joins TRBV5-1 and TRBJ2-5; no firm D call. Per germline, CDR1 SGHRS and CDR2 YFSETQ. V lost 4 bases, J lost 2 bases, and 12 bases lay in between. The length of the CDR3 is 14 residues. The CDR3 DNA follows: TGCGCCAGCAGCCCCGGGCTTCGGCAAGAGACCCAGTACTTC. This sequence encodes CASSPGLRQETQYF.